What follows are 32 T cell receptor beta chains derived from one specimen sequenced in a study of post-analysis software for immune sequencing data. Study conclusions and caveats: In patients, TRBV5-6, TRBV5-1 and TRBV20-1 belonged to four or five TRBV segments found more frequently than in controls.

Which antigens these TCRs recognize remains unknown. Every TCR beta cDNA library bore unique molecular identifiers. TCRdb re-analysed the PCR reads in MiXCR, keeping a single row per CDR3 protein. The sample holds around 710,000 distinct CDR3 sequences, 46% seen once. Sequencing was carried out using blood. The receptors derive from a girl aged 10-17 years with multiple sclerosis.

The rearrangement joins TRBV14 to TRBJ2-4; the D gene is possibly TRBD1 (5 bases). V was cut by 0 bases and J by 3 bases, with 15 bases left in between. Germline-derived CDR1 and CDR2 are SGHDN and FVKESK. The CDR3 consists of 17 residues. CDR3 sequence (DNA): TGTGCCAGCAGCCAAGACTACCGACGGCAGGGCAAAAACATTCAGTACTTC. Protein sequence: CASSQDYRRQGKNIQYF.

The chain uses TRBV15 and TRBJ2-7; TRBD1 matches 7 bases. This CDR3 is built from 14 residues. From germline, CDR1 is LNHNV and CDR2 YYDKDF (reference sequence). Trimming at V came to 0 bases and at J to 7 bases, leaving 6 bases not matched to a gene. The CDR3 DNA sequence: TGTGCCACCAGCAGAGAAACAGGGGTGGGGGAGCAGTACTTC. Encoded protein: CATSRETGVGEQYF. The complete variable domain, with remaining parts taken from reference TRBV15 and TRBJ2-7, reads DAMVIQNPRYQVTQFGKPVTLSCSQTLNHNVMYWYQQKSSQAPKLLFHYYDKDFNNEADTPDNFQSRRPNTSFCFLDIRSPGLGDTAMYLCATSRETGVGEQYFGPGTRLTVT.

The chain employs TRBV24-1 and TRBJ2-6, with 7 bases fitting TRBD1. Germline CDR1 reads KGHDR; CDR2 reads SFDVKD. After removal of 2 bases from V and 0 bases from J, the junction contained 6 bases not matched to a gene. The CDR3 is 18 residues long. As DNA, the CDR3 is TGTGCCACCAGTGATTCCGGGACAGACAGCTCTGGGGCCAACGTCCTGACTTTC. It specifies CATSDSGTDSSGANVLTF.

J is TRBJ2-1 and V is TRBV7-3; D unresolved. The CDR3 is 14 amino acids. Trimming took 1 base from V and 9 from J, leaving 13 bases between them. The germline CDR1 and CDR2 sequences are SGHTA and FQGTGA. Written as DNA, the CDR3 is TGTGCCAGCAGCTTAAGGGCCAGCCCGGGTGAGCAGTTCTTC. Translation gives CASSLRASPGEQFF. The whole variable domain, filled in from reference TRBV7-3 and TRBJ2-1, reads GAGVSQTPSNKVTEKGKYVELRCDPISGHTALYWYRQSLGQGPEFLIYFQGTGAADDSGLPNDRFFAVRPEGSVSTLKIQRTERGDSAVYLCASSLRASPGEQFFGPGTRLTVL.

V gene TRBV6-5 combines with J gene TRBJ1-2; TRBD1 matches 9 bases. This CDR3 comprises 15 residues. Germline V lookup: CDR1 MNHEY, CDR2 SVGAGI. The junction had 12 bases not matched to a gene; V was cut back by 6 bases and J by 7 bases. CDR3 loop: CASRNLGTGTSGYTF. The CDR3 nucleotides are TGTGCCAGCAGGAACCTCGGGACAGGGACGTCTGGCTACACCTTC.

The chain employs TRBV4-3 and TRBJ2-7; the match to TRBD2 covers 8 bases. The end of the DNA fits TRBJ2-5 better, so the J call may be wrong. From germline, CDR1 is LGHNA and CDR2 YSLEER. This CDR3 has 15 residues. The CDR3 sequence is CASSQVSGIEKTQYF. The CDR3 DNA follows: TGCGCCAGCAGCCAAGTTAGCGGGATCGAGAAGACCCAGTACTTC.

This clonotype showed up just a few times. The V gene is TRBV7-2, the J gene TRBJ2-7, with D possibly being TRBD1 (6 bases). Trimming stripped 1 base from V and 5 bases from J, with 21 bases between. The CDR3 covers 17 residues. In germline, CDR1 is SGHTA, CDR2 FQGNSA. In nucleotides, the CDR3 is TGTGCCAGCAGCTTAGGGCCGAAGGGACCAGGGGTGGACGAGCAGTACTTC. Protein product: CASSLGPKGPGVDEQYF.

A few counts support this clonotype. The V gene is TRBV28, the J gene TRBJ1-1; D possibly corresponds to TRBD1 (5 bases). This CDR3 region has 17 residues. V lost 5 bases and J lost 0, with 19 bases in between. Germline CDR1 is MDHEN and CDR2 is SYDVKM. In nucleotides, the CDR3 is TGTGCCAGCAGTAAACTAGGGGAGGGGACCATGAACACTGAAGCTTTCTTT. Translation gives CASSKLGEGTMNTEAFF.

The rearrangement joins TRBV20-1 to TRBJ1-1, with TRBD1 matching 9 bases. V lost 5 bases to trimming and J lost 5 bases; unmatched junction nucleotides: 6. This CDR3 comprises 13 residues. Germline assignment: CDR1 DFQATT and CDR2 SNEGSKA (reference sequence). CDR3: CSALGQGWTEAFF. CDR3 nucleotides: TGCAGTGCTCTCGGACAGGGGTGGACTGAAGCTTTCTTT.

The chain employs TRBV20-1 and TRBJ2-3; 16 bases match TRBD2. The CDR3 is made up of 18 amino acids. The germline V gene encodes CDR1 DFQATT and CDR2 SNEGSKA (reference sequence). The junction had 6 bases not matched to a gene; V was cut back by 1 base and J by 2 bases. The CDR3 DNA is TGCAGTGCTAGAGTAGGGGGACTAGCGGGAGGGCCCACAGATACGCAGTATTTT. It specifies CSARVGGLAGGPTDTQYF.

The chain uses TRBV6-6 and TRBJ1-1; 10 bases match TRBD1. The CDR3 extends over 17 amino acids. Germline V gene data show CDR1 as MNHNY and CDR2 as SVGAGI (reference sequence). Trimming at V came to 4 bases and at J to 7 bases, leaving 15 bases not matched to a gene. The CDR3 bases are TGTGCCAGCAGTTCCGCGACAGGGGGCTTTATCGGTAGTGAAGCTTTCTTT. Protein product: CASSSATGGFIGSEAFF.

This chain links TRBV11-2 with TRBJ1-4; 8 nucleotides line up with TRBD1. J was trimmed by 8 bases and V by 7 bases; bases with no gene match: 6. CDR1 is SGHAT and CDR2 is FQNNGV in the germline V gene. This CDR3 region has 13 residues. The CDR3 here is CASTSGTGEKLFF. The CDR3 region has the DNA TGTGCCAGCACCTCCGGGACAGGCGAAAAACTGTTTTTT.

This clonotype came up once. The rearrangement joins TRBV12-3 or TRBV12-4 to TRBJ2-5; D remains ambiguous. The DNA end is a closer match to TRBJ2-7, so the J assignment may be wrong. The CDR3 is 15 residues long. This CDR3 is CASSLQPSGSYEQYF. Written as DNA, the CDR3 is TGTGCCAGCAGTCTACAACCCTCGGGCAGCTACGAGCAGTACTTC.

The V gene is TRBV20-1, the J gene TRBJ2-4; 12 bases match TRBD2. Germline values: CDR1 DFQATT, CDR2 SNEGSKA (reference sequence). The CDR3 has 18 amino acids. V was clipped by 8 bases and J by 3 bases; unmatched bases: 17. The CDR3 DNA sequence: TGCAGTCGGGGCCGCAGACTAGCGGGAGTGGGGGGCAAAAACATTCAGTACTTC. Translated: CSRGRRLAGVGGKNIQYF.

This clonotype was seen more than once but under ten times. The chain employs TRBV5-6 and TRBJ2-5; 9 bases line up with TRBD2. J gave up 2 bases and V 4 bases, and 6 bases lay outside the gene matches. The V gene's germline CDR1 is SGHDT and CDR2 YYEEEE. The CDR3 contains 15 residues. The CDR3 sequence is CASSLIAGEQETQYF. Here the CDR3 DNA reads TGTGCCAGCAGCCTAATAGCGGGAGAGCAAGAGACCCAGTACTTC.

With regard to this clonotype: Compared with germline, one end of the junction differs, possibly owing to a read error. This chain joins TRBV6-2 or TRBV6-3 and TRBJ1-5; tentative D call: TRBD1 (6 bases). The CDR3 has 15 amino acids. In germline, CDR1 is MNHEY, CDR2 SVGEGT. Here the CDR3 reads CASRGALGAGQSQHF. CDR3 bases: TGTGCCAGCCGCGGGGCTCTGGGGGCGGGTCAGTCCCAGCATTTT.

The genes are TRBV20-1 and TRBJ2-5, with TRBD1 identical over 8 bases. The V segment lost 6 bases and the J segment 1 base; nucleotides outside the gene matches: 7. CDR1 and CDR2 from the germline V gene are DFQATT and SNEGSKA (reference sequence). CDR3 length: 14 amino acids. This CDR3 is CSAETDRGQETQYF. Written as DNA, the CDR3 is TGCAGTGCCGAAACCGACAGGGGCCAAGAGACCCAGTACTTC.

The chain couples TRBV9 to TRBJ2-3, with TRBD2 matching over 11 bases. V gave up 3 bases and J gave up 0 bases; unmatched junction bases: 18. This CDR3 comprises 21 residues. Germline V gene sequence: CDR1 SGDLS, CDR2 YYNGEE. The CDR3 here is CASSAQFLGLAGAISTDTQYF. In DNA form, the CDR3 reads TGTGCCAGCAGCGCCCAATTCCTAGGACTAGCGGGCGCGATAAGCACAGATACGCAGTATTTT.

This clonotype was recorded a few times. The V and J genes are TRBV28 and TRBJ2-7; tentatively, D is TRBD2 (6 bases). This CDR3 contains 12 residues. Germline loops: CDR1 MDHEN, CDR2 SYDVKM. V lost 6 bases and J 9 bases, leaving 15 bases between the germline ends. CDR3 nucleotides: TGTGCCAGCAGGCCCAATGGGAGGTTGCAGTACTTC. Amino acid sequence: CASRPNGRLQYF.

The chain has TRBV20-1 and TRBJ2-1; the match to TRBD2 covers 15 bases. This CDR3 is built from 15 residues. CDR1 and CDR2 (germline): DFQATT, SNEGSKA (reference sequence). V was pared by 1 base and J by 12 bases, with 7 bases of the junction left unmatched. CDR3 sequence (DNA): TGCAGTGCTAGAGTCCCGGGACTAGCGGGAGGTGGGCAGTTCTTC. Protein product: CSARVPGLAGGGQFF.

J is TRBJ2-7 and V is TRBV13; D call uncertain. This CDR3 spans 12 amino acids. Trimming cost V 8 bases and J 2 bases, with 10 bases left between them. Germline CDR1 reads PRHDT; CDR2 reads FYEKMQ (reference sequence). The CDR3: CASGSRAYEQYF. DNA for the CDR3: TGTGCCAGCGGAAGCCGCGCCTACGAGCAGTACTTC.

The gene calls are TRBV28 and TRBJ2-7, with 9 bases fitting TRBD2. The germline V gene has CDR1 MDHEN and CDR2 SYDVKM. With V trimmed by 5 bases and J by 2 bases, 4 bases remained unmatched. The CDR3 is 14 amino acids. CDR3: CASSNSGRPYEQYF. Written as DNA, the CDR3 is TGTGCCAGCAGTAATAGCGGGAGACCCTACGAGCAGTACTTC.

V usage is TRBV11-3 and J usage is TRBJ2-1; 9 bases fit TRBD2. Germline V gene sequence: CDR1 SGHNT, CDR2 YENEEA. The V gene end was trimmed by 5 bases and the J gene end by 3 bases; junction bases not matched to a gene: 8. CDR3 size: 16 residues. The CDR3 sequence is CASSQSSGSFYNEQFF. The CDR3 coding sequence is TGTGCCAGCAGCCAAAGTAGCGGGAGTTTCTACAATGAGCAGTTCTTC.

The chain recombines TRBV7-2 with TRBJ2-5; D gene uncertain. Trimming took 1 base from V and 11 from J, leaving 23 bases between them. Looked up from germline, CDR1 is SGHTA and CDR2 is FQGNSA. The CDR3 is made up of 16 amino acids. The chain's CDR3 is CASSLVPGRPNNEQYF. The CDR3 bases are TGTGCCAGCAGCTTAGTTCCAGGCAGGCCCAACAATGAGCAGTACTTC.

The chain combines TRBV7-2 with TRBJ2-7; 11 nucleotides line up with TRBD2. Losses at the gene ends were 5 bases for V and 2 bases for J; bases not matched to a gene: 8. This CDR3 comprises 16 residues. Germline CDR1 reads SGHTA; CDR2 reads FQGNSA. CDR3 sequence reads: CASSPVVLAGAYEQYF. CDR3 bases: TGTGCCAGCAGCCCGGTGGTACTAGCGGGAGCCTACGAGCAGTACTTC.

This clonotype was counted between two and nine times. This sequence joins TRBV7-3 and TRBJ2-1; 10 bases map to TRBD1. CDR3 size: 15 residues. In germline, CDR1 is SGHTA, CDR2 FQGTGA. V shed 5 bases, J shed 4 bases, and the junction held 5 bases outside the gene matches. CDR3 in DNA: TGTGCCAGCAGCGCTGGGACAGGGGAATACAATGAGCAGTTCTTC. Translated, it gives CASSAGTGEYNEQFF.

The chain has TRBV6-1 and TRBJ1-2; D remains unclear. Germline loops: CDR1 MNHNS, CDR2 SASEGT. Trimming left V 0 bases short and J 4 bases short, with 12 bases between. The length of the CDR3 is 15 residues. The CDR3 spells CASSEATVRLYGYTF. CDR3 sequence (DNA): TGTGCCAGCAGTGAAGCTACAGTCCGCCTCTATGGCTACACCTTC.

V and J are TRBV7-6 and TRBJ1-2; D might be TRBD1 (6 bases). The CDR3 totals 15 residues. Germline CDR1 reads SGHVS; CDR2 reads FNYEAQ. Trimming pared 5 bases from V and 7 bases from J, leaving 20 bases between. The CDR3 region is CASSLLSGGLGGYTF. The CDR3, as DNA: TGTGCCAGCAGCCTGCTATCGGGGGGGCTAGGTGGCTACACCTTC.

CDR3 in DNA: TGTGCCAGCAGCTCTGGAGCGGGATGGGACAATGAGCAGTTCTTC. Protein: CASSSGAGWDNEQFF. The chain links TRBV7-3 to TRBJ2-1; 7 bases are a match to TRBD2. CDR1 SGHTA and CDR2 FQGTGA come from the germline V gene. Unmatched junction bases numbered 8, after V lost 4 bases and J lost 5 bases. The CDR3 has 15 amino acids.

The chain employs TRBV11-2 and TRBJ2-3; 7 bases match TRBD2. The CDR3 contains 16 residues. CDR1 and CDR2 (germline): SGHAT, FQNNGV. Unmatched junction bases numbered 12, after V lost 4 bases and J lost 5 bases. CDR3 bases: TGTGCCAGCAGCTCGGGCCGGGGAGGGACGGGAGATACGCAGTATTTT. Protein: CASSSGRGGTGDTQYF.

The V and J genes are TRBV4-1 and TRBJ2-4; D is tentatively TRBD1 or TRBD2 (5 bases each). Between the trimmed V and J ends, which lost 4 bases and 13 bases, there was a span of 20 bases. Germline-derived CDR1 and CDR2 are MGHRA and YSYEKL. The CDR3 has 14 residues. The CDR3 sequence: CASSLARGEYKQYF. The CDR3 nucleotides read TGCGCCAGCAGCCTTGCGAGGGGCGAATACAAGCAGTACTTC.

This clonotype has just a few counts. The rearrangement uses TRBV7-2 and TRBJ2-5; D not certain. CDR3 length: 15 residues. Between the trimmed V and J ends, which lost 1 base and 0 bases, there was a span of 9 bases. CDR1 and CDR2 from the germline V gene are SGHTA and FQGNSA. CDR3 bases: TGTGCCAGCAGCTTAGAAGGCACGGACCAAGAGACCCAGTACTTC. Translated: CASSLEGTDQETQYF.